These T cell receptor beta chains were read from a single sample in a study of blood T cell repertoires in COVID-19. The repertoire was sequenced with immunoSEQ multiplex PCR; TCRdb's copy has only in-frame clones and lacks some. Of tens of thousands of clones detected, 75% to 90% appear once; the ten largest clones hold 1% to 1.5%. What was sequenced was peripheral blood. These receptors all stem from a man in his sixties with acute or convalescent COVID-19. The CDR3 runs from the conserved cysteine through the conserved F or W. Each record gives: CDR3 length, D gene, V gene, clone size, J gene, CDR3 protein, CDR3 DNA. A D gene is named only where the DNA matches it firmly. Size values are once, few and many counts, or a class for expanded clones, and some rows have none.

CDR3 length: 16
D gene: -
V gene: TRBV5-1
clone size: -
J gene: TRBJ1-6
CDR3 protein: CASSLDPGGRDSPLHF
CDR3 DNA: TGCGCCAGCAGCTTGGACCCGGGGGGGAGGGACTCACCCCTCCACTTT

CDR3 length: 14
D gene: -
V gene: TRBV5-1
clone size: -
J gene: TRBJ2-5
CDR3 protein: CASTVRGAQETQYF
CDR3 DNA: TGCGCCAGCACAGTCCGGGGAGCCCAAGAGACCCAGTACTTC

CDR3 length: 16
D gene: -
V gene: TRBV7-2
clone size: -
J gene: TRBJ1-1
CDR3 protein: CASSTVAVHLNTEAFF
CDR3 DNA: TGTGCCAGCAGCACAGTAGCGGTCCACTTGAACACTGAAGCTTTCTTT

CDR3 length: 20
D gene: -
V gene: TRBV4-1
clone size: -
J gene: TRBJ1-2
CDR3 protein: CASSRASSVSEGNSYYGYTF
CDR3 DNA: TGCGCCAGCAGCCGAGCGTCCAGCGTGAGTGAGGGAAATTCCTACTATGGCTACACCTTC

CDR3 length: 16
D gene: TRBD2
V gene: TRBV7-2
clone size: once
J gene: TRBJ2-1
CDR3 protein: CASSRGLAVPYNEQFF
CDR3 DNA: TGTGCCAGCAGCCGGGGACTAGCGGTACCCTACAATGAGCAGTTCTTC

CDR3 length: 15
D gene: -
V gene: TRBV19
clone size: -
J gene: TRBJ1-1
CDR3 protein: CASSPNGQMNTEAFF
CDR3 DNA: TGTGCCAGTAGTCCAAACGGACAGATGAACACTGAAGCTTTCTTT

CDR3 length: 14
D gene: TRBD1
V gene: TRBV2
clone size: -
J gene: TRBJ1-5
CDR3 protein: CASSDRTGSQPQHF
CDR3 DNA: TGTGCCAGCAGTGATAGGACAGGGAGTCAGCCCCAGCATTTT

CDR3 length: 12
D gene: TRBD1
V gene: TRBV5-8
clone size: once
J gene: TRBJ1-2
CDR3 protein: CASSPNRGRYTF
CDR3 DNA: TGTGCCAGCAGTCCAAACAGGGGACGCTACACCTTC

CDR3 length: 14
D gene: -
V gene: TRBV5-6
clone size: -
J gene: TRBJ2-3
CDR3 protein: CASGAEPSTDTQYF
CDR3 DNA: TGTGCCAGCGGCGCGGAGCCGAGCACAGATACGCAGTATTTT

CDR3 length: 15
D gene: -
V gene: TRBV5-1
clone size: -
J gene: TRBJ1-4
CDR3 protein: CASSWAPTTNEKLFF
CDR3 DNA: TGCGCCAGCAGCTGGGCCCCTACAACTAATGAAAAACTGTTTTTT

CDR3 length: 15
D gene: -
V gene: TRBV5-4
clone size: -
J gene: TRBJ1-1
CDR3 protein: CASSFQIAGNTEAFF
CDR3 DNA: TGTGCCAGCAGCTTCCAAATCGCGGGGAACACTGAAGCTTTCTTT

CDR3 length: 15
D gene: -
V gene: TRBV4-3
clone size: -
J gene: TRBJ1-6
CDR3 protein: CASSPRTETNSPLHF
CDR3 DNA: TGCGCCAGCAGCCCAAGGACAGAGACAAATTCACCCCTCCACTTT

CDR3 length: 16
D gene: TRBD1
V gene: TRBV5-4
clone size: -
J gene: TRBJ2-3
CDR3 protein: CASSHGTAPKIDTQYF
CDR3 DNA: TGTGCCAGCAGCCACGGGACAGCGCCCAAAATAGATACGCAGTATTTT

CDR3 length: 16
D gene: -
V gene: TRBV7-9
clone size: -
J gene: TRBJ2-4
CDR3 protein: CASSPGVPAAKNIQYF
CDR3 DNA: TGTGCCAGCAGCCCCGGAGTGCCCGCTGCCAAAAACATTCAGTACTTC

CDR3 length: 16
D gene: -
V gene: TRBV5-1
clone size: -
J gene: TRBJ1-6
CDR3 protein: CASSPSFEGINSPLHF
CDR3 DNA: TGCGCCAGCAGCCCATCCTTTGAGGGAATAAATTCACCCCTCCACTTT

CDR3 length: 17
D gene: TRBD1
V gene: TRBV6-1
clone size: -
J gene: TRBJ2-7
CDR3 protein: CASSEGLYLDRGYEQYF
CDR3 DNA: TGTGCCAGCAGTGAAGGCCTTTATTTGGACAGGGGCTACGAGCAGTACTTC

CDR3 length: 15
D gene: TRBD2
V gene: TRBV5-1
clone size: -
J gene: TRBJ2-1
CDR3 protein: CASSPTSGRNNEQFF
CDR3 DNA: TGCGCCAGCAGCCCGACTAGCGGGAGAAACAATGAGCAGTTCTTC

CDR3 length: 11
D gene: -
V gene: TRBV5-5
clone size: -
J gene: TRBJ1-1
CDR3 protein: CASSLATEAFF
CDR3 DNA: TGTGCCAGCAGCTTGGCTACTGAAGCTTTCTTT

CDR3 length: 11
D gene: -
V gene: TRBV28
clone size: -
J gene: TRBJ2-3
CDR3 protein: CASSFGYTQYF
CDR3 DNA: TGTGCCAGCAGTTTCGGGTATACGCAGTATTTT

CDR3 length: 16
D gene: TRBD2
V gene: TRBV6-5
clone size: once
J gene: TRBJ2-7
CDR3 protein: CASSYSRTSGVGEQYF
CDR3 DNA: TGTGCCAGCAGTTACTCGAGGACTAGCGGTGTGGGGGAGCAGTACTTC

CDR3 length: 13
D gene: -
V gene: TRBV9
clone size: -
J gene: TRBJ2-7
CDR3 protein: CASSVGGSYEQYF
CDR3 DNA: TGTGCCAGCAGCGTAGGCGGTTCCTACGAGCAGTACTTC

CDR3 length: 15
D gene: -
V gene: TRBV15
clone size: once
J gene: TRBJ1-1
CDR3 protein: CATSRRTEMNTEAFF
CDR3 DNA: TGTGCCACCAGCAGACGGACAGAGATGAACACTGAAGCTTTCTTT

CDR3 length: 14
D gene: TRBD1
V gene: TRBV11-2
clone size: -
J gene: TRBJ2-5
CDR3 protein: CASSWTGALETQYF
CDR3 DNA: TGTGCCAGCAGCTGGACAGGCGCCTTAGAGACCCAGTACTTC

CDR3 length: 15
D gene: -
V gene: TRBV29-1
clone size: -
J gene: TRBJ2-6
CDR3 protein: CSVETGITGANVLTF
CDR3 DNA: TGCAGCGTTGAAACGGGGATCACTGGGGCCAACGTCCTGACTTTC

CDR3 length: 13
D gene: -
V gene: TRBV27
clone size: -
J gene: TRBJ2-3
CDR3 protein: CASSLEAWDTQYF
CDR3 DNA: TGTGCCAGCAGTTTAGAGGCCTGGGATACGCAGTATTTT

CDR3 length: 12
D gene: -
V gene: TRBV12-5
clone size: -
J gene: TRBJ1-1
CDR3 protein: CASGLGRTEAFF
CDR3 DNA: TGTGCTAGTGGTTTGGGGCGGACTGAAGCTTTCTTT

CDR3 length: 15
D gene: TRBD2
V gene: TRBV9
clone size: -
J gene: TRBJ2-1
CDR3 protein: CASSDRLAGLFEQFF
CDR3 DNA: TGTGCCAGCAGCGATCGACTAGCGGGGCTTTTTGAGCAGTTCTTC

CDR3 length: 17
D gene: -
V gene: TRBV24-1
clone size: -
J gene: TRBJ2-1
CDR3 protein: CATSDVGGVGSYNEQFF
CDR3 DNA: TGTGCCACCAGTGATGTAGGCGGGGTAGGGTCCTACAATGAGCAGTTCTTC

CDR3 length: 16
D gene: TRBD2
V gene: TRBV19
clone size: -
J gene: TRBJ2-1
CDR3 protein: CASSISSAGGSNEQFF
CDR3 DNA: TGTGCCAGTAGTATAAGCTCAGCGGGAGGGTCAAATGAGCAGTTCTTC

CDR3 length: 18
D gene: TRBD2
V gene: TRBV27
clone size: once
J gene: TRBJ2-1
CDR3 protein: CASSLYGGRALWDNEQFF
CDR3 DNA: TGTGCCAGCAGTTTATACGGCGGGAGGGCCCTATGGGACAATGAGCAGTTCTTC

CDR3 length: 14
D gene: -
V gene: TRBV3-1/TRBV3-2
clone size: -
J gene: TRBJ1-6
CDR3 protein: CASRQTGVNSPLHF
CDR3 DNA: TGTGCCAGCAGACAGACAGGAGTAAATTCACCCCTCCACTTT

CDR3 length: 15
D gene: -
V gene: TRBV7-9
clone size: -
J gene: TRBJ2-3
CDR3 protein: CASSPTGLLPDTQYF
CDR3 DNA: TGTGCCAGCAGCCCCACAGGGCTCCTACCAGATACGCAGTATTTT

CDR3 length: 14
D gene: -
V gene: TRBV6-6
clone size: -
J gene: TRBJ1-5
CDR3 protein: CASSTPSAGQPQHF
CDR3 DNA: TGTGCCAGCAGTACCCCCTCGGCGGGTCAGCCCCAGCATTTT

CDR3 length: 13
D gene: -
V gene: TRBV2
clone size: -
J gene: TRBJ1-5
CDR3 protein: CASSVIGEQPQHF
CDR3 DNA: TGTGCCAGCAGTGTTATAGGGGAACAGCCCCAGCATTTT

CDR3 length: 15
D gene: -
V gene: TRBV7-2
clone size: -
J gene: TRBJ1-1
CDR3 protein: CASSRGGEGWPEAFF
CDR3 DNA: TGTGCCAGCAGTCGCGGGGGGGAAGGCTGGCCAGAAGCTTTCTTT

CDR3 length: 16
D gene: -
V gene: TRBV3-1/TRBV3-2
clone size: -
J gene: TRBJ2-5
CDR3 protein: CASSRGGGLNRETQYF
CDR3 DNA: TGTGCCAGCAGCCGTGGCGGGGGCTTAAATCGAGAGACCCAGTACTTC

CDR3 length: 16
D gene: TRBD1
V gene: TRBV2
clone size: -
J gene: TRBJ2-7
CDR3 protein: CASSERGGRGPNEQYF
CDR3 DNA: TGTGCCAGCAGTGAGCGGGGTGGCAGGGGGCCCAACGAGCAGTACTTC

CDR3 length: 14
D gene: -
V gene: TRBV28
clone size: -
J gene: TRBJ1-2
CDR3 protein: CASSFPRLGYGYTF
CDR3 DNA: TGTGCCAGCAGTTTCCCACGACTCGGCTATGGCTACACCTTC

CDR3 length: 14
D gene: TRBD1
V gene: TRBV28
clone size: -
J gene: TRBJ1-1
CDR3 protein: CASSLTGRTTEAFF
CDR3 DNA: TGTGCCAGCAGTTTGACAGGGAGGACCACTGAAGCTTTCTTT

CDR3 length: 13
D gene: TRBD1
V gene: TRBV19
clone size: -
J gene: TRBJ2-2
CDR3 protein: CASSGQAQRELFF
CDR3 DNA: TGTGCCAGTAGTGGACAGGCCCAGCGGGAGCTGTTTTTT

CDR3 length: 16
D gene: -
V gene: TRBV5-8
clone size: -
J gene: TRBJ2-3
CDR3 protein: CASSRSPTASTDTQYF
CDR3 DNA: TGTGCCAGCAGTCGGTCACCCACCGCTAGCACAGATACGCAGTATTTT

CDR3 length: 14
D gene: -
V gene: TRBV29-1
clone size: -
J gene: TRBJ1-1
CDR3 protein: CSVEFRGQGTEAFF
CDR3 DNA: TGCAGCGTTGAATTCAGGGGCCAAGGCACTGAAGCTTTCTTT

CDR3 length: 16
D gene: -
V gene: TRBV28
clone size: -
J gene: TRBJ1-1
CDR3 protein: CASSSPGTPGGTEAFF
CDR3 DNA: TGTGCCAGCAGTAGCCCGGGGACACCAGGTGGGACTGAAGCTTTCTTT

CDR3 length: 16
D gene: -
V gene: TRBV15
clone size: -
J gene: TRBJ2-2
CDR3 protein: CATSRDTQLNTGELFF
CDR3 DNA: TGTGCCACCAGCAGAGATACCCAGTTAAACACCGGGGAGCTGTTTTTT

CDR3 length: 16
D gene: TRBD1
V gene: TRBV15
clone size: -
J gene: TRBJ2-7
CDR3 protein: CATSRDGQGTLYEQYF
CDR3 DNA: TGTGCCACCAGCAGAGATGGACAGGGGACCTTGTACGAGCAGTACTTC

CDR3 length: 17
D gene: TRBD2
V gene: TRBV28
clone size: -
J gene: TRBJ2-1
CDR3 protein: CASSLGLAGGPWDEQFF
CDR3 DNA: TGTGCCAGCAGTTTAGGACTAGCGGGAGGGCCGTGGGATGAGCAGTTCTTC

CDR3 length: 15
D gene: -
V gene: TRBV6-1
clone size: -
J gene: TRBJ2-2
CDR3 protein: CASSERTVGTGELFF
CDR3 DNA: TGTGCCAGCAGTGAAAGGACAGTGGGCACCGGGGAGCTGTTTTTT

CDR3 length: 18
D gene: TRBD1
V gene: TRBV10-3
clone size: -
J gene: TRBJ2-3
CDR3 protein: CAISGEIQGAVWTDTQYF
CDR3 DNA: TGTGCCATCAGTGGTGAAATCCAGGGGGCCGTGTGGACAGATACGCAGTATTTT

CDR3 length: 14
D gene: -
V gene: TRBV19
clone size: -
J gene: TRBJ1-1
CDR3 protein: CASRDDLGGTEAFF
CDR3 DNA: TGTGCCAGTAGAGACGACTTGGGAGGGACTGAAGCTTTCTTT

CDR3 length: 14
D gene: -
V gene: TRBV9
clone size: -
J gene: TRBJ1-2
CDR3 protein: CASTPDGRARGYTF
CDR3 DNA: TGTGCCAGCACCCCGGACGGGAGGGCGCGCGGCTACACCTTC

CDR3 length: 15
D gene: -
V gene: TRBV6-2/TRBV6-3
clone size: -
J gene: TRBJ2-1
CDR3 protein: CASSRPGVRSNEQFF
CDR3 DNA: TGTGCCAGCAGCCGCCCAGGGGTGAGAAGTAATGAGCAGTTCTTC

CDR3 length: 16
D gene: TRBD1
V gene: TRBV5-1
clone size: -
J gene: TRBJ2-3
CDR3 protein: CASSRRGTGNTDTQYF
CDR3 DNA: TGCGCCAGCAGCCGGAGGGGGACAGGGAACACAGATACGCAGTATTTT

CDR3 length: 16
D gene: TRBD2
V gene: TRBV5-8
clone size: -
J gene: TRBJ2-3
CDR3 protein: CASSGGTSGITDTQYF
CDR3 DNA: TGTGCCAGCAGCGGTGGGACTAGCGGGATAACAGATACGCAGTATTTT